The following is a TCR beta chain sequence with its context. Its antigen is currently not known. It has no much larger one-base neighbor in the sample; base qualities were not kept. Each collaborating institution followed its own protocols to collect whole blood in K2EDTA tubes. For TCRbeta analysis, collaborators shipped samples in one of three forms: frozen whole blood, isolated PBMCs, or DNA extracted from either of those sample types. The CDR3 goes from the cysteine to the phenylalanine over 15 residues. CDR3 DNA only is kept here, 45 bases in frame from base 1. The germline V gene encodes CDR1 KGHDR and CDR2 SFDVKD. Clipping removes 3 bases from V and 0 bases from J, with 2 as the unmatched junction base count. The source of the sample is a study of blood T cell repertoires in COVID-19 (TCRdb year 2020). Study-wide context: Samples covering the acute and convalescent phases of COVID-19 were provided by collaborators in the United States, Italy and Spain. The samples were drawn from the first 160 participants of the ongoing ImmuneRACE study and from 1,200 or so subjects provided by 6 global collaborators. Where available, HLA class I and class II types were obtained from metadata supplied by the sample provider rather than from assay-based typing. The prospective study material was composed of cDNA or gDNA derived from T cells, B-cell-depleted T cells, or PBMCs. Deeply sampled blood TCRbeta repertoires from subjects exposed to, actively infected with, or recovered from COVID-19 were included in the dataset. Sample metadata almost always included a de-identified subject ID, COVID-19 status, age in years and sex. A freely available public database, intended as a resource for researchers studying the immune response to SARS-CoV-2, is where the repertoires were released.

TCRbeta CDR3 regions were amplified from genomic DNA by means of the immunoSEQ Assay, a bias-controlled multiplex PCR. On the authors' methods: The number of nucleated cells in each sample was estimated by amplification of reference gene primers within the assay. To quantify the absolute abundance of each unique TCRbeta CDR3 rearrangement, sequence reads were collapsed and filtered. For each sample, productive Simpson clonality was calculated by taking the square root of Simpson's diversity index across productive rearrangements. The table was pulled from immuneACCESS by TCRdb, which kept in-frame rearrangements only. Such tables lose some clones; where checked, under half of the loss comes from unresolved V genes, and the rest has no known cause. The DNA gave D and trimming, while V, J and clone size come from that table. This sample holds around 60,000 clones; 88% were observed only once. The ten largest clones take up 3.5% to 4.5% of the sample.

Findings and caveats that apply to the study as a whole: Clinical and demographic metadata were provided uncurated, with the amount varying by source and participant.

The receptor comes from a man between 45 and 60 years old with active COVID-19. What was sequenced was peripheral blood. Recombination joined TRBV24-1 with TRBJ2-3, and TRBD2 matches 7 of the central bases. The CDR3 sequence is CATSDRGESTDTQYF. The nucleotide sequence is given as TGTGCCACCAGTGATCGGGGGGAAAGCACAGATACGCAGTATTTT.